Many counts were recorded for the clone carrying this T cell receptor beta chain. What it binds is unknown. The junction had 6 bases not matched to a gene; V was cut back by 0 bases and J by 12 bases. CDR1 and CDR2 (germline): DFQATT, SNEGSKA (reference sequence). The CDR3 covers 14 residues. This sample stems from a study of CD8 T cells in ankylosing spondylitis. TCRdb used MiXCR to reprocess the 5' RACE reads, holding one entry per CDR3 protein. The table has around 250,000 distinct CDR3 sequences, about 10% seen once. Study-wide results and caveats: Apparently characteristic of ankylosing spondylitis blood was a TCR beta motif (roughly eight highly homologous variants).

Sequenced: blood, either unsorted or a sorted T cell fraction (not recorded which). This clonotype originated in a male donor with ankylosing spondylitis or in good health (not recorded which). The J gene is TRBJ2-1, the V gene TRBV20-1, with 12 positions matching TRBD2. CDR3 amino acids: CSARDLAGGVGQFF. In DNA form, the CDR3 reads TGCAGTGCTAGAGATCTAGCGGGAGGGGTGGGGCAGTTCTTC.